This T cell receptor beta chain was obtained from a study of T cell changes during pregnancy in multiple sclerosis. Sequenced by immunoSEQ multiplex PCR; TCRdb stores in-frame clones only, minus some. The sample contains about 70,000 clones, 85% to 95% of which appear only once. Germline V gene data show CDR1 as MGHRA and CDR2 as YSYEKL. Germline trimming cut 4 bases from V and 1 base from J; bases unmatched to any gene: 1. This CDR3 is built from 13 residues. The rearrangement uses TRBV4-1 and TRBJ2-7, with 7 positions matching TRBD2. This sequence was found in a female donor in good health, enrolled as a control in a pregnancy study. The sample was CD8+ T cells from peripheral blood mononuclear cells, taken in the third trimester of pregnancy. This CDR3 reads CASSPGGSYEQYF. The CDR3 nucleotides read TGCGCCAGCAGCCCCGGGGGGTCCTACGAGCAGTACTTC.